Below are 17 T cell receptor beta chains sequenced from a single sample in a study of CD8 T cells in ankylosing spondylitis (dated by TCRdb to 2017 to 2019). On the study overall, not on this receptor specifically: Blood from ankylosing spondylitis patients appeared to be characterized by a TCR beta motif made up of about 8 highly homologous amino acid variants.

Which antigens these TCRs recognize remains unknown. The protocol used for the library was 5' RACE. Data came from an Illumina HiSeq 2500. TCRdb applied fastp at Q25 and MiXCR to the public reads, then kept only in-frame beta chains. Rows with one shared CDR3 protein collapse into an entry with the most common genes and DNA. Counted in this sample were more than 650,000 distinct CDR3 sequences; roughly 10% of them appeared once. Approximately 0.51% of the sample lies in the top ten. Input material: blood, either unsorted or a sorted T cell fraction (not recorded which). These receptors were obtained from a male donor with ankylosing spondylitis.

This clonotype was detected only a few times. The genes are TRBV20-1 and TRBJ1-5; tentative D call: TRBD1 (5 bases). Trimming left V 6 bases short and J 3 bases short, with 12 bases between. This CDR3 has 13 amino acids. Per germline, CDR1 DFQATT and CDR2 SNEGSKA (reference sequence). CDR3 in DNA: TGCAGTGCCTCGCGGGACCTCAATCAGCCCCAGCATTTT. It is translated as CSASRDLNQPQHF.

V usage is TRBV12-3 or TRBV12-4 and J usage is TRBJ2-2; 9 bases agree with TRBD2. Germline trimming cut 8 bases from V and 7 bases from J; bases unmatched to any gene: 5. CDR3 length equals 13 residues. As DNA, the CDR3 is TGTGCCAGCGGTAGCGGGGGAGACGGGGAGCTGTTTTTT. Amino acids: CASGSGGDGELFF.

The chain recombines TRBV6-2 or TRBV6-3 with TRBJ1-2; D gene unclear. The ends were cut back, 2 bases at V and 8 bases at J, with 18 bases in the middle. Germline loops: CDR1 MNHEY, CDR2 SVGEGT. This CDR3 contains 15 residues. The CDR3 DNA reads TGTGCCAGCAGTTACGACGGACCGTTGGCGGGGGGCTACACCTTC. Protein: CASSYDGPLAGGYTF.

The gene calls are TRBV7-2 and TRBJ2-5; D ambiguous. This CDR3 region has 13 residues. V shed 2 bases and J shed 4 bases, with 8 bases lying between them. Germline V gene sequence: CDR1 SGHTA, CDR2 FQGNSA. The CDR3 nucleotides read TGTGCCAGCAGCTTACCTAATTCAGAGACCCAGTACTTC. This sequence encodes CASSLPNSETQYF.

The rearrangement links TRBV11-2 to TRBJ1-2; no clear D. The germline V gene has CDR1 SGHAT and CDR2 FQNNGV. There are 13 residues in the CDR3. The ends were cut back, 1 base at V and 6 bases at J, with 9 bases in the middle. This CDR3 reads CASSLVVGDGYTF. CDR3 nucleotides: TGTGCCAGCAGCTTAGTGGTTGGGGATGGCTACACCTTC.

Only a few counts were recorded for this clonotype. The chain links TRBV14 to TRBJ2-1, with TRBD2 matching 10 bases. Germline lookup yields CDR1 SGHDN and CDR2 FVKESK. This CDR3 has 16 amino acids. Trimming cost V 2 bases and J 0 bases; bases outside gene matches: 1. The CDR3 region is CASSQLAGASYNEQFF. The CDR3, as DNA: TGTGCCAGCAGCCAACTAGCGGGGGCCTCCTACAATGAGCAGTTCTTC.

The table lists this clonotype with a few counts. The V call is TRBV2, the J call TRBJ1-1, with D possibly being TRBD1 (6 bases). Germline V gene sequence: CDR1 SNHLY, CDR2 FYNNEI. V shed 8 bases and J shed 0 bases, with 13 bases lying between them. This CDR3 has 14 amino acids. In DNA, the CDR3 is TGTGCCAGCTCCCGGACAGTGGTGAACACTGAAGCTTTCTTT. It encodes CASSRTVVNTEAFF.

The chain joins TRBV20-1 to TRBJ2-3; D gene ambiguous. Germline lookup yields CDR1 DFQATT and CDR2 SNEGSKA (reference sequence). The CDR3 runs to 14 residues. Trimming removed 6 bases from V and 0 bases from J, with 13 bases in between. The CDR3 spells CSAPSRTSTDTQYF. The CDR3 coding sequence is TGCAGTGCACCATCCAGGACCAGCACAGATACGCAGTATTTT.

This chain uses TRBV10-1 with TRBJ1-2; D is ambiguous. V was clipped by 8 bases and J by 7 bases, with 14 bases between them. The germline CDR1 and CDR2 sequences are WNHNN and SYGVQD (reference sequence). This CDR3 has 12 amino acids. The CDR3 bases are TGCGCCAGCCCAGTCCAGGAGTGTGGCTACACCTTC. Amino acid sequence: CASPVQECGYTF.

The chain recombines TRBV7-2 with TRBJ1-2; 10 nucleotides match TRBD1. The CDR3 spans 14 residues. After removal of 5 bases from V and 6 bases from J, the junction contained 6 bases not matched to a gene. Germline V gene lookup returns CDR1 SGHTA and CDR2 FQGNSA. The CDR3 loop is CASSRQGAYDGYTF. Here the CDR3 DNA reads TGTGCCAGCAGCCGACAGGGGGCGTATGATGGCTACACCTTC.

The chain uses TRBV27 and TRBJ1-2, with D hard to call. The V and J ends lost 1 base and 1 base respectively, with 10 bases between them. CDR1 MNHEY and CDR2 SMNVEV come from the germline V gene (reference sequence). This CDR3 is built from 15 residues. CDR3 in DNA: TGTGCCAGCAGTTTATACGGTTCCGATAACTATGGCTACACCTTC. It encodes CASSLYGSDNYGYTF.

This clonotype was counted ten times or more. The chain uses TRBV10-3 and TRBJ2-3, with TRBD2 identical over 9 bases. This CDR3 region has 17 residues. Germline V gene sequence: CDR1 ENHRY, CDR2 SYGVKD. V shed 7 bases, J shed 4 bases, and the junction held 15 bases outside the gene matches. This CDR3 is CAITSSVAGGSADTQYF. The DNA of the CDR3 is TGTGCCATCACCAGCTCGGTCGCGGGAGGGTCCGCAGATACGCAGTATTTT.

The table lists this clonotype with many counts. The chain joins TRBV7-2 to TRBJ2-7; D might be TRBD1 (5 bases). The germline CDR1 and CDR2 sequences are SGHTA and FQGNSA. The CDR3 is 15 amino acids. The V and J ends lost 3 bases and 3 bases respectively, with 15 bases between them. The DNA of the CDR3 is TGTGCCAGCAGCTTCGACAGAACAACTTTCTACGAGCAGTACTTC. This translates into CASSFDRTTFYEQYF.

This clonotype occurred a few times. The V call is TRBV7-9, the J call TRBJ1-6; the match to TRBD1 covers 8 bases. The V segment lost 5 bases and the J segment 7 bases; nucleotides outside the gene matches: 4. The CDR3 is 14 amino acids. Looked up from germline, CDR1 is SEHNR and CDR2 is FQNEAQ (reference sequence). This CDR3 is CASSPGQENSPLHF. DNA for the CDR3: TGTGCCAGCAGCCCGGGACAGGAGAATTCACCCCTCCACTTT.

The chain combines TRBV6-2 or TRBV6-3 with TRBJ1-5; D is undetermined. This CDR3 is 14 amino acids long. With 2 bases removed from V and 7 bases from J, the gap between germline ends came to 12 bases. The germline V gene encodes CDR1 MNHEY and CDR2 SVGEGT. The CDR3 region is CASSYPGLGQPQHF. CDR3 DNA sequence: TGTGCCAGCAGTTACCCGGGGTTGGGGCAGCCCCAGCATTTT.

The genes are TRBV6-4 and TRBJ1-6; TRBD1 might be the D (6 bases). The CDR3 runs 13 residues. CDR1 is MRHNA, CDR2 SNTAGT, per germline. The V gene lost 4 bases and the J gene lost 10 bases, with 11 bases spanning the gap. CDR3 bases: TGTGCCAGCAGTGCCCGCAGGGGATCACCCCTCCACTTT. Protein: CASSARRGSPLHF.

The chain combines TRBV20-1 with TRBJ2-1, with TRBD2 identical over 11 bases. Trimming at V came to 8 bases and at J to 8 bases, leaving 5 bases not matched to a gene. The CDR3 contains 12 residues. The V gene's germline CDR1 is DFQATT and CDR2 SNEGSKA (reference sequence). CDR3 residues: CSCSGRAHEQFF. The CDR3 coding sequence is TGCAGTTGTAGCGGGAGGGCCCATGAGCAGTTCTTC.